A single sample is the source of the 22 T cell receptor beta chains below, sequenced in a study of blood T cell repertoires in COVID-19. The table came from immunoSEQ multiplex PCR; TCRdb's copy has only in-frame clones and leaves some out. The sample has about 53,000 clones, roughly four fifths seen once. Sequencing was done on a sample of peripheral blood. Receptors originate from a woman in her sixties or seventies with acute or convalescent COVID-19.

This chain joins TRBV3-1 (or the pseudogene TRBV3-2) and TRBJ1-5; 10 bases line up with TRBD1. The V segment lost 3 bases and the J segment 6 bases; nucleotides outside the gene matches: 2. CDR3 length: 14 residues. CDR1 LGHDT and CDR2 YNNKEL come from the germline V gene (reference sequence). Written as DNA, the CDR3 is TGTGCCAGCAGCCATGGACAGGGGGGTCAGCCCCAGCATTTT. It codes for CASSHGQGGQPQHF.

The V and J genes are TRBV7-9 and TRBJ1-4; weak D call: TRBD1 (5 bases). The length of the CDR3 is 14 residues. CDR1 is SEHNR and CDR2 is FQNEAQ in the germline V gene (reference sequence). V was pared by 5 bases and J by 4 bases, with 11 bases between. The CDR3: CASSPDSYNEKLFF. For the CDR3, the DNA is TGTGCCAGCAGCCCAGACAGTTATAATGAAAAACTGTTTTTT. The full variable domain, with the rest looked up from reference TRBV7-9 and TRBJ1-4, is DTGVSQNPRHKITKRGQNVTFRCDPISEHNRLYWYRQTLGQGPEFLTYFQNEAQLEKSRLLSDRFSAERPKGSFSTLEIQRTEQGDSAMYLCASSPDSYNEKLFFGSGTQLSVL.

A few counts support this clone. This chain links TRBV28 with TRBJ1-5; D is uncertain. Per the germline V gene, CDR1 is MDHEN and CDR2 is SYDVKM. Trimming took off 8 bases at V and 0 bases at J, with 8 bases between the two ends. This CDR3 is 13 amino acids long. The CDR3 region is CASGEDSNQPQHF. CDR3 DNA: TGTGCCAGCGGTGAGGATAGCAATCAGCCCCAGCATTTT.

The chain links TRBV18 to TRBJ2-1, with TRBD1 matching 7 bases. V shed 3 bases, J shed 3 bases, and the junction held 5 bases outside the gene matches. The CDR3 is 15 amino acids. CDR1 is KGHSH, CDR2 LQKENI, per germline. The CDR3 sequence: CASSPPGTDYNEQFF. CDR3 coding DNA: TGTGCCAGCTCACCCCCCGGGACAGACTACAATGAGCAGTTCTTC.

This chain joins TRBV28 and TRBJ2-1, with TRBD2 matching over 13 bases. Germline CDR1 is MDHEN and CDR2 is SYDVKM. The junction had 5 bases not matched to a gene; V was cut back by 8 bases and J by 7 bases. The CDR3 runs to 14 residues. The chain's CDR3 is CASRTSGGANEQFF. The CDR3 DNA follows: TGTGCCAGCCGTACTAGCGGGGGGGCGAATGAGCAGTTCTTC.

The chain has TRBV5-5 and TRBJ2-3, with D uncertain. Germline V lookup: CDR1 SGHKS, CDR2 YYEKEE (reference sequence). The ends were cut back, 2 bases at V and 0 bases at J, with 4 bases in the middle. CDR3 length equals 13 residues. CDR3: CASSFLSTDTQYF. CDR3 DNA sequence: TGTGCCAGCAGCTTCCTCAGCACAGATACGCAGTATTTT. Drawing the rest from reference TRBV5-5 and TRBJ2-3, the complete variable domain is DAGVTQSPTHLIKTRGQQVTLRCSPISGHKSVSWYQQVLGQGPQFIFQYYEKEERGRGNFPDRFSARQFPNYSSELNVNALLLGDSALYLCASSFLSTDTQYFGPGTRLTVL.

The chain has TRBV20-1 and TRBJ1-3; D is unclear. V lost 3 bases, J lost 0 bases, and 9 bases lay in between. CDR3 size: 14 residues. Germline lookup yields CDR1 DFQATT and CDR2 SNEGSKA (reference sequence). The CDR3 loop is CSASIESSGNTIYF. The CDR3 DNA reads TGCAGTGCTAGTATAGAAAGCTCTGGAAACACCATATATTTT.

The V and J genes are TRBV24-1 and TRBJ2-2; 8 nucleotides line up with TRBD1. Germline V gene data show CDR1 as KGHDR and CDR2 as SFDVKD. The CDR3 consists of 16 residues. Trimming removed 6 bases from V and 2 bases from J; junction bases left unmatched: 7. The CDR3 coding sequence is TGTGCCACCAGTAACTTCAGGGGGCGCAACACCGGGGAGCTGTTTTTT. Its protein product is CATSNFRGRNTGELFF.

The CDR3 sequence is CASSLGVGGGGTDTQYF. The CDR3 bases are TGCGCCAGCAGCTTGGGGGTTGGCGGGGGCGGCACAGATACGCAGTATTTT. The chain carries TRBV5-1 and TRBJ2-3, with D perhaps matching TRBD2 (7 bases). V gave up 0 bases and J gave up 1 base, with 15 bases separating them. The CDR3 contains 17 residues. The germline CDR1 and CDR2 sequences are SGHRS and YFSETQ.

This chain connects TRBV5-1 to TRBJ2-2; TRBD1 matches 9 bases. The V gene end was trimmed by 3 bases and the J gene end by 5 bases; junction bases not matched to a gene: 5. The germline CDR1 and CDR2 sequences are SGHRS and YFSETQ. The CDR3 is 15 residues long. The CDR3 is CASSWGQGGTGELFF. The CDR3 DNA is TGCGCCAGCAGCTGGGGACAGGGCGGTACCGGGGAGCTGTTTTTT.

The chain combines TRBV9 with TRBJ2-5; the D gene is possibly TRBD2 (6 bases). CDR1 SGDLS and CDR2 YYNGEE come from the germline V gene. The V end was cut by 2 bases, the J end by 9 bases, with 14 bases between. CDR3 length equals 13 residues. The CDR3 DNA follows: TGTGCCAGCAGCGTCGGGGGAGCCTCGTCCCAGTACTTC. Residues: CASSVGGASSQYF.

The CDR3 reads CASSPGLAGSPLHF. The CDR3 DNA is TGTGCCAGCAGCCCAGGGTTAGCGGGATCACCCCTCCACTTT. J is TRBJ1-6 and V is TRBV5-6; tentatively, D is TRBD1 (5 bases). The V gene's germline CDR1 is SGHDT and CDR2 YYEEEE. CDR3 length equals 14 residues. Trimming cost V 4 bases and J 10 bases, with 15 bases left between them. Together with reference TRBV5-6 and TRBJ1-6, the CDR3 gives the full variable domain: DAGVTQSPTHLIKTRGQQVTLRCSPKSGHDTVSWYQQALGQGPQFIFQYYEEEERQRGNFPDRFSGHQFPNYSSELNVNALLLGDSALYLCASSPGLAGSPLHFGNGTRLTVT.

This rearrangement joins TRBV10-3 to TRBJ2-7, with 10 positions matching TRBD1. The CDR3 extends over 15 amino acids. J was trimmed by 3 bases and V by 0 bases; bases with no gene match: 2. Germline V gene sequence: CDR1 ENHRY, CDR2 SYGVKD. CDR3 residues: CAISESGQGNYEQYF. As DNA, the CDR3 is TGTGCCATCAGTGAGTCGGGACAGGGGAACTACGAGCAGTACTTC.

This chain links TRBV13 with TRBJ1-2; TRBD1 agrees at 7 bases. Germline V gene sequence: CDR1 PRHDT, CDR2 FYEKMQ (reference sequence). V gave up 2 bases and J gave up 4 bases; unmatched junction bases: 7. The CDR3 length is 15 residues. CDR3 loop: CASSLLTGPTYGYTF. CDR3 DNA sequence: TGTGCCAGCAGCTTATTGACAGGGCCAACCTATGGCTACACCTTC.

V is TRBV6-6 and J is TRBJ2-6; D is possibly TRBD1 (6 bases). CDR1 is MNHNY, CDR2 SVGAGI, per germline (reference sequence). Trimming left V 5 bases short and J 2 bases short, with 22 bases between. This CDR3 is built from 19 residues. The CDR3 nucleotides are TGTGCCAGCAGTCGAAACCAAGACCCGTACAGGGCTGGGGCCAACGTCCTGACTTTC. It yields the protein CASSRNQDPYRAGANVLTF.

The chain links TRBV18 to TRBJ2-5; 8 bases map to TRBD1. CDR1 and CDR2 from the germline V gene are KGHSH and LQKENI. The CDR3 contains 15 residues. V lost 4 bases to trimming and J lost 2 bases; unmatched junction nucleotides: 6. CDR3 DNA sequence: TGTGCCAGCTCACAAGGGACAGGTCAACAAGAGACCCAGTACTTC. This gives the protein CASSQGTGQQETQYF.

The CDR3 DNA reads as TGCGCCAGCAGCGAACCGGCCAGCGGCGAGCAGTACTTC. Protein sequence: CASSEPASGEQYF. The rearrangement joins TRBV5-1 to TRBJ2-7, with D maybe TRBD2 (5 bases). This CDR3 is 13 amino acids long. Germline V lookup: CDR1 SGHRS, CDR2 YFSETQ. V lost 4 bases to trimming and J lost 6 bases, with 14 bases between them.

The chain couples TRBV18 to TRBJ2-1; 8 positions agree with TRBD2. CDR1 is KGHSH, CDR2 LQKENI, per germline. The CDR3 sequence is 15 residues long. J lost 4 bases, V lost 3 bases, and 5 bases had no gene match. CDR3 sequence (DNA): TGTGCCAGCTCACCTGGGACTAGGCCTTACAATGAGCAGTTCTTC. This sequence encodes CASSPGTRPYNEQFF.

CDR3 protein: CASSPHQVRFAFF. CDR3 bases: TGTGCCAGCAGCCCGCATCAGGTCAGATTTGCTTTCTTT. This sequence joins TRBV3-1 (or the pseudogene TRBV3-2) and TRBJ1-1; D gene uncertain. CDR1 and CDR2 from the germline V gene are LGHDT and YNNKEL (reference sequence). The CDR3 runs to 13 residues. V lost 4 bases to trimming and J lost 11 bases, with 17 bases between them.

This CDR3 reads CASTPLGGKTNEKLFF. DNA of the CDR3: TGTGCCAGCACCCCCCTGGGGGGTAAAACTAATGAAAAACTGTTTTTT. This rearrangement joins TRBV28 to TRBJ1-4; maybe TRBD1 (5 bases). Germline V gene lookup returns CDR1 MDHEN and CDR2 SYDVKM. This CDR3 has 16 residues. Trimming pared 7 bases from V and 1 base from J, leaving 16 bases between.

The chain combines TRBV3-1 (or the pseudogene TRBV3-2) with TRBJ1-3; D ambiguous. The CDR3 has 15 amino acids. Germline values: CDR1 LGHDT, CDR2 YNNKEL (reference sequence). V lost 3 bases and J lost 0, with 9 bases in between. CDR3 in amino acids: CASSHRSSSGNTIYF. In DNA, the CDR3 is TGTGCCAGCAGCCATCGGTCTTCCTCTGGAAACACCATATATTTT.

V usage is TRBV28 and J usage is TRBJ1-6; TRBD1 might be the D (5 bases). The CDR3 is 14 residues long. CDR1 MDHEN and CDR2 SYDVKM come from the germline V gene. Trimming took off 3 bases at V and 7 bases at J, with 10 bases between the two ends. The CDR3 protein is CASSFTGGNSPLHF. CDR3 DNA sequence: TGTGCCAGCAGTTTTACAGGCGGAAATTCACCCCTCCACTTT.